This T cell receptor beta chain stems from a study of T cell changes during pregnancy in multiple sclerosis. Profiled with immunoSEQ multiplex PCR; TCRdb holds only in-frame clones, not every one. The data hold 100,000 or so clones, with approximately 92% observed a single time. The ends were cut back, 4 bases at V and 10 bases at J, with 14 bases in the middle. This CDR3 region has 13 residues. The germline V gene has CDR1 LNHDA and CDR2 SQIVND (reference sequence). The chain recombines TRBV19 with TRBJ2-1; D possibly corresponds to TRBD1 (6 bases). The sequence came from a female donor with multiple sclerosis, enrolled in a pregnancy study. The starting material was peripheral blood, obtained in the first trimester of pregnancy. CDR3 residues: CASSKTGPAEQFF. CDR3 nucleotides: TGTGCCAGTAGTAAAACAGGGCCGGCGGAGCAGTTCTTC.